This entry describes one T cell receptor (beta chain). Antigen: not known. The treatment is: about 20 received Ad26.COV2.S at low or high dose, single or two shots; several received placebo; per-sample allocation not given. Each sample was drawn 63 days after the first injection (of vaccine or placebo). This entry comes from a study of Ad26.COV2.S vaccination and SARS-CoV-2 variants. General study findings and limits: Participants given vaccine showed non-spike TCR breadth similar to that of placebo recipients.

TCRdb's table, derived via immunoSEQ multiplex PCR, lists solely in-frame clones and lacks some. The sample comprises fewer than 400,000 clones, approximately 80% of which are singletons, and 2% to 2.5% rests with the top ten. The V end lost 2 bases, the J end lost 3 bases, and 20 bases lay between the germline ends. Germline loops: CDR1 SGHAT, CDR2 FQNNGV. The CDR3 covers 17 residues. Source: peripheral blood, taken in a trial of Ad26.COV2.S vaccine versus placebo. The sequence derives from a person aged 18 to 65 who received the Ad26.COV2.S COVID-19 vaccine or a placebo. The chain links TRBV11-2 to TRBJ2-7; possible D gene TRBD2, 5 bases. CDR3 sequence reads: CASSLTRRIPYDYEQYF. The CDR3 bases are TGTGCCAGCAGCTTAACTAGGCGGATCCCTTACGACTACGAGCAGTACTTC.